This is a list of T cell receptor beta chains from one sample in a study of STAT5B mutations in CD4+ large granular lymphocyte leukemia. Sequencing used immunoSEQ multiplex PCR; TCRdb keeps in-frame clones, though not all of them. The table lists under 35,000 clones, around 80% of them singletons. The sequenced material came from CD4+ T cells from blood buffy coats. The receptors stem from a human donor in good health. The CDR3 runs from the conserved cysteine through the conserved F or W. Fields, in order: V gene, J gene, CDR3 protein.

V: TRBV30; J: TRBJ1-2; CDR3: CAWGLTGNYGYTF
V: TRBV13; J: TRBJ2-1; CDR3: CASSLPGMGSNEQFF
V: TRBV2; J: TRBJ2-3; CDR3: CASSLDTQYF
V: TRBV14; J: TRBJ2-1; CDR3: CASSQSPLAGFYNEQFF
V: TRBV20-1; J: TRBJ2-7; CDR3: CRGEAGDEQYF
V: TRBV7-9; J: TRBJ2-7; CDR3: CASSRGGQLYYEQYF
V: TRBV7-2; J: TRBJ2-3; CDR3: CASSLQGAMDTQYF
V: TRBV19; J: TRBJ2-7; CDR3: CASSRQGGSYEQYF
V: TRBV7-2; J: TRBJ2-5; CDR3: CASSLVPGQETQYF
V: TRBV7-9; J: TRBJ1-1; CDR3: CASSLGQTTEAFF
V: TRBV5-1; J: TRBJ2-2; CDR3: CASSFHGGGNTGELFF
V: TRBV6-5; J: TRBJ2-3; CDR3: CASQSTDTQYF
V: TRBV6-1; J: TRBJ2-5; CDR3: CASSEVWTSGRLGETQYF
V: TRBV7-8; J: TRBJ2-1; CDR3: CASSWADLYNEQFF
V: TRBV6-5; J: TRBJ1-6; CDR3: CASSPAWGNSPLHF
V: TRBV5-1; J: TRBJ2-7; CDR3: CASSLRAGKFGEQYF
V: TRBV11-1; J: TRBJ2-7; CDR3: CASSSGLAGNYEQYF
V: TRBV7-2; J: TRBJ1-3; CDR3: CASSLQGSGNTIYF
V: TRBV28; J: TRBJ2-7; CDR3: CASSPRQGPPLF
V: TRBV5-8; J: TRBJ1-5; CDR3: CASSLVARGDQPQHF
V: TRBV5-1; J: TRBJ2-1; CDR3: CASSLRGRNNEQFF
V: TRBV2; J: TRBJ2-7; CDR3: CASTDWTYEQYF
V: TRBV7-9; J: TRBJ2-3; CDR3: CASSFWGSTDTQYF
V: TRBV6-1; J: TRBJ1-1; CDR3: CASIRTGQDEAFF
V: TRBV14; J: TRBJ2-2; CDR3: CASSPLVGELFF
V: TRBV14; J: NA; CDR3: CASSARNLYEQYF
V: TRBV14; J: TRBJ2-4; CDR3: CASSQEKATGLAKNIQYF
V: TRBV7-2; J: TRBJ2-7; CDR3: CASSLDSLYEQYF
V: TRBV29-1; J: TRBJ1-1; CDR3: CSADRVATEAFF
V: TRBV7-9; J: TRBJ2-3; CDR3: CASSLWRSQVADTQYF
V: TRBV7-9; J: TRBJ2-7; CDR3: CASSLVGTVIRQYF
V: TRBV6-5; J: TRBJ2-7; CDR3: CASSLQGGTYEQYF
V: TRBV4-2; J: TRBJ1-4; CDR3: CASSHRGGEDEKLFF
V: TRBV11-2; J: TRBJ2-5; CDR3: CASSLAAGAQETQYF
V: TRBV28; J: TRBJ2-4; CDR3: CASSLIAGGAKNIQYF
V: TRBV5-1; J: TRBJ1-1; CDR3: CASSWGGGNTEAFF
V: TRBV29-1; J: TRBJ2-2; CDR3: CSVQAGSSNTGELFF
V: TRBV19; J: TRBJ1-3; CDR3: CASSIDPGNTIYF
V: TRBV5-1; J: TRBJ2-4; CDR3: CASSLGNIQYF
V: TRBV6-5; J: TRBJ1-6; CDR3: CASRTRQGETPLHF
V: TRBV28; J: TRBJ2-3; CDR3: CASSLSDTQYF
V: TRBV10-3; J: TRBJ2-2; CDR3: CAISELSILAGQRGELFF
V: TRBV14; J: TRBJ1-1; CDR3: CASSRGGGQKGAFF
V: TRBV5-1; J: TRBJ2-5; CDR3: CASSPKGASGPQETQYF
V: TRBV6-1; J: TRBJ2-3; CDR3: CATSKGLAVADTQYF
V: TRBV2; J: TRBJ2-1; CDR3: CASSVSGFYNEQFF
V: TRBV7-9; J: TRBJ2-3; CDR3: CASSPSSGGADTQYF
V: TRBV6-1; J: TRBJ1-4; CDR3: CATTAQGPNEKLFF
V: TRBV19; J: TRBJ1-5; CDR3: CASSRGIYSNQPQHF
V: TRBV19; J: TRBJ1-4; CDR3: CASRAPDRNEKLFF
V: TRBV4-2; J: TRBJ1-2; CDR3: CASSQDRDTNYGYTF
V: TRBV5-8; J: TRBJ1-5; CDR3: CASSLRGEEGQPQHF
V: TRBV18; J: TRBJ1-2; CDR3: CASSPRRGTSNYGYTF